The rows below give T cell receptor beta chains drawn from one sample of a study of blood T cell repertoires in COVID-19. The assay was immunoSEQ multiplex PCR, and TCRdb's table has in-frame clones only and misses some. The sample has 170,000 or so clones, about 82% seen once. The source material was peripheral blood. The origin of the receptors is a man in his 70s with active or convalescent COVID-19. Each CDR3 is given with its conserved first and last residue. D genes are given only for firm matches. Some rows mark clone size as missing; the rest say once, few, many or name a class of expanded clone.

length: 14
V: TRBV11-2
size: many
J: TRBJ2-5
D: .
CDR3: CASSSLRYQETQYF
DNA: TGTGCCAGCAGCTCCCTTCGGTACCAAGAGACCCAGTACTTC

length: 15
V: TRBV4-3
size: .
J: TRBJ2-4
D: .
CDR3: CASSQNTNVQGFQYF
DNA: TGCGCCAGCAGCCAAAATACAAACGTCCAGGGGTTTCAGTACTTC

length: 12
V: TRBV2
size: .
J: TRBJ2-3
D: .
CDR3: CASSLAIDTQYF
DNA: TGTGCCAGCAGCCTAGCGATAGATACGCAGTATTTT

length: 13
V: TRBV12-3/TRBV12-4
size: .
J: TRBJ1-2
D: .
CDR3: CASTPGRGVGYTF
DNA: TGTGCCAGCACCCCCGGTCGCGGCGTAGGCTACACCTTC

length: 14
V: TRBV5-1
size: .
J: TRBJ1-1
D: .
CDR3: CASSSRGSGAEAFF
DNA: TGCGCCAGCAGCTCCAGGGGTTCTGGAGCTGAAGCTTTCTTT

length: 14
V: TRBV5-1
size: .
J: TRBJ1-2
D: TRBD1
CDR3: CASSRGTASYGYTF
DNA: TGCGCCAGCAGCCGGGGGACAGCAAGTTATGGCTACACCTTC

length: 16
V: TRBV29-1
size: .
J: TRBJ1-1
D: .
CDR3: CSGARGYGIMNTEAFF
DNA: TGCAGCGGGGCGAGGGGGTACGGAATCATGAACACTGAAGCTTTCTTT

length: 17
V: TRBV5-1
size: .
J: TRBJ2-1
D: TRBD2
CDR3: CASSPTSGRVTYNEQFF
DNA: TGCGCCAGCAGCCCGACTAGCGGGAGGGTCACCTACAATGAGCAGTTCTTC

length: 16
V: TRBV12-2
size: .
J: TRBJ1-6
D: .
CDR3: CASRLMTGRKNSPLHF
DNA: TGTGCAAGTCGCTTAATGACAGGACGGAAGAATTCACCCCTCCACTTT

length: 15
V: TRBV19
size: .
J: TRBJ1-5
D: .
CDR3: CASSLWTDSNQPQHF
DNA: TGTGCCAGTAGTCTCTGGACAGATAGCAATCAGCCCCAGCATTTT

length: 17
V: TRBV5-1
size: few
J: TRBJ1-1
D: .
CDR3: CASSLGGGRAGGTEAFF
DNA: TGCGCCAGCAGCTTGGGAGGAGGAAGAGCGGGAGGCACTGAAGCTTTCTTT

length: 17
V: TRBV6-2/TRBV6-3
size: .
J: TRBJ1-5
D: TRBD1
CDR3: CASSKTGGVYSNQPQHF
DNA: TGTGCCAGCAGTAAGACAGGGGGCGTATATAGCAATCAGCCCCAGCATTTT

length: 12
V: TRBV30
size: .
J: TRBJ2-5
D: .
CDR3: CAWSYREETQYF
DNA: TGTGCCTGGAGTTACAGGGAAGAGACCCAGTACTTC

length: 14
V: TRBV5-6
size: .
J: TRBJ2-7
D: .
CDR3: CASSLGLGDYEQYF
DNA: TGTGCCAGCAGCTTGGGACTAGGAGACTACGAGCAGTACTTC

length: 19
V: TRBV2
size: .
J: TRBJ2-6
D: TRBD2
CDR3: CASRIQLAGGPPGANVLTF
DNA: TGTGCCAGCAGGATACAACTAGCGGGAGGGCCCCCTGGGGCCAACGTCCTGACTTTC

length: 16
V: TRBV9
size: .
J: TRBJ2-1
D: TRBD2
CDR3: CASSVEPGLAGDEQFF
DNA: TGTGCCAGCAGCGTAGAACCGGGACTAGCGGGGGATGAGCAGTTCTTC

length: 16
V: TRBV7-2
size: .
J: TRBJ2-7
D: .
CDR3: CASSLALGRSSYEQYF
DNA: TGTGCCAGCAGCTTAGCCTTGGGCAGAAGCTCCTACGAGCAGTACTTC

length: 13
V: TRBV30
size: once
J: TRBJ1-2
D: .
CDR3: CAWSIMGGTGYTF
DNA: TGTGCCTGGAGTATTATGGGGGGAACTGGCTACACCTTC

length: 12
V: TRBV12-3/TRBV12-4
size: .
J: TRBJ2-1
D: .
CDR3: CASSLNRDEQFF
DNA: TGTGCCAGCAGTCTCAACCGCGATGAGCAGTTCTTC

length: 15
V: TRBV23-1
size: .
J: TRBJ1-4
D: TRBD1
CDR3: CASSQSNGQAEKLFF
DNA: TGCGCCAGCAGTCAATCTAACGGACAGGCGGAAAAACTGTTTTTT

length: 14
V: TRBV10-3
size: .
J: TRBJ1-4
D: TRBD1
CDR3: CAISVTGGGEKLFF
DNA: TGTGCCATCAGTGTTACAGGGGGTGGTGAAAAACTGTTTTTT

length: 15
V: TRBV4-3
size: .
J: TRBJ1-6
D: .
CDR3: CASSQDGANNSPLHF
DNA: TGCGCCAGCAGCCAAGATGGGGCCAATAATTCACCCCTCCACTTT

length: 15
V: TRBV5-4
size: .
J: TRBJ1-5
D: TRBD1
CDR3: CASSLGGQGQQPQHF
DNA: TGTGCCAGCAGCTTGGGGGGACAGGGGCAGCAGCCCCAGCATTTT

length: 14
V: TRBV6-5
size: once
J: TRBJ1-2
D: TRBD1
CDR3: CASSLQGEVDGYTF
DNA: TGTGCCAGCAGCCTACAGGGGGAAGTGGATGGCTACACCTTC